A selection of T cell receptor beta chains follows, all from one sample in a study of blood T cell repertoires in COVID-19. Assay: immunoSEQ multiplex PCR; the TCRdb copy retains only in-frame clones and omits some. The sample lists about 290,000 clones, about 82% occurring once. Sequencing was performed on peripheral blood. Receptors originate from a woman between 45 and 60 years old with active or convalescent COVID-19. Each CDR3 is given with its conserved first and last residue. A D gene is named only where the DNA matches it firmly. Not all rows give a size; the values are once, few, many and, for expanded clones, a class.

D	size	J	V	CDR3	DNA
-	once	TRBJ2-7	TRBV21-1	CASSKGRGLGEQYF	TGTGCCAGCAGCAAAGGCAGGGGCCTGGGGGAGCAGTACTTC
TRBD2	-	TRBJ2-2	TRBV9	CASSMGLAGGELFF	TGTGCCAGCAGCATGGGACTAGCGGGCGGGGAGCTGTTTTTT
TRBD2	-	TRBJ2-1	TRBV2	CASRLAGARDEQFF	TGTGCCAGCAGACTAGCGGGAGCTAGAGATGAGCAGTTCTTC
TRBD2	-	TRBJ2-7	TRBV5-1	CASSLGGTTRYEQYF	TGCGCCAGCAGCTTGGGGGGGACTACACGGTACGAGCAGTACTTC
-	once	TRBJ2-5	TRBV6-5	CASRFDSRGIETQYF	TGTGCCAGCAGATTCGACTCTAGAGGGATAGAGACCCAGTACTTC
-	-	TRBJ1-2	TRBV6-1	CASSESVAADYGYTF	TGTGCCAGCAGTGAAAGCGTGGCAGCCGACTATGGCTACACCTTC
TRBD1	few	TRBJ1-6	TRBV6-5	CARGTGAPNSPLHF	TGTGCCAGGGGGACAGGGGCTCCTAATTCACCCCTCCACTTT
-	once	TRBJ2-3	TRBV18	CASSPRSGSSTDTQYF	TGTGCCAGCTCACCAAGATCAGGGTCTAGCACAGATACGCAGTATTTT
-	-	TRBJ1-1	TRBV5-4	CASSFDVGLFEAFF	TGTGCCAGCAGCTTCGATGTGGGGCTTTTTGAAGCTTTCTTT
TRBD1	-	TRBJ1-1	TRBV5-1	CASSLRTGRANTEAFF	TGCGCCAGCAGCTTGAGGACAGGGAGGGCGAACACTGAAGCTTTCTTT
-	few	TRBJ2-3	TRBV5-6	CASSLVGGRADTQYF	TGTGCCAGCAGCTTGGTTGGAGGCCGCGCAGATACGCAGTATTTT
TRBD1	-	TRBJ1-4	TRBV2	CASRTDRGRSEKLFF	TGTGCCAGCAGGACCGACAGGGGGCGGTCTGAAAAACTGTTTTTT
-	-	TRBJ2-3	TRBV10-3	CAISESGLTTDTQYF	TGTGCCATCAGTGAGTCGGGGCTTACCACAGATACGCAGTATTTT
-	-	TRBJ1-2	TRBV6-5	CASRSSGGWSGYTF	TGTGCCAGCAGGTCATCAGGAGGTTGGAGTGGCTACACCTTC
-	-	TRBJ2-2	TRBV23-1	CASSQSYTGELFF	TGCGCCAGCAGTCAATCCTACACCGGGGAGCTGTTTTTT
TRBD1	-	TRBJ2-5	TRBV9	CASSFRDRGPGETQYF	TGTGCCAGCAGCTTCCGGGACAGGGGGCCGGGGGAGACCCAGTACTTC
-	-	TRBJ1-4	TRBV12-2	CASRLFGGIGEKLFF	TGTGCAAGTCGCTTATTTGGGGGGATTGGTGAAAAACTGTTTTTT
TRBD1	-	TRBJ2-7	TRBV25-1	CAVEGATDEQYF	TGTGCCGTCGAGGGGGCTACGGACGAGCAGTACTTC
-	-	TRBJ1-1	TRBV4-2	CASSQGTGRGAFF	TGTGCCAGCAGCCAAGGTACGGGCAGGGGAGCTTTCTTT
TRBD2	-	TRBJ2-3	TRBV5-1	CASSFNGVTGGIAGGSTDTQYF	TGCGCCAGCAGCTTCAATGGAGTGACAGGGGGAATAGCGGGAGGGAGCACAGATACGCAGTATTTT
-	-	TRBJ2-1	TRBV15	CATSRSPLFYNEQFF	TGTGCCACCAGCAGGTCCCCACTCTTCTACAATGAGCAGTTCTTC
TRBD2	-	TRBJ2-5	TRBV6-5	CASSYTGTSSEETQYF	TGTGCCAGCAGTTACACCGGGACTAGCTCAGAGGAGACCCAGTACTTC
TRBD1	-	TRBJ2-7	TRBV14	CASSRNRGEQYF	TGTGCCAGCAGCCGGAACAGGGGCGAGCAGTACTTC
-	-	TRBJ1-1	TRBV6-5	CASSYSRGSEAFF	TGTGCCAGCAGTTACTCGAGAGGGTCTGAAGCTTTCTTT
-	-	TRBJ1-3	TRBV10-3	CAISQGLSGNTIYF	TGTGCCATCAGTCAGGGTCTCTCTGGAAACACCATATATTTT
TRBD2	-	TRBJ2-3	TRBV18	CASSPPGLARTDTQYF	TGTGCCAGCTCACCCCCGGGACTAGCGAGGACAGATACGCAGTATTTT
-	-	TRBJ1-2	TRBV9	CASSVEDINYGYTF	TGTGCCAGCAGCGTAGAAGACATTAACTATGGCTACACCTTC
TRBD2	-	TRBJ2-2	TRBV10-3	CAIRGLVAGELFF	TGTGCCATCAGGGGACTAGTCGCCGGGGAGCTGTTTTTT
TRBD1	-	TRBJ2-1	TRBV3-1/TRBV3-2	CASSQDSALGWDRGKRFYNEQFF	TGTGCCAGCAGCCAAGATTCGGCCTTGGGTTGGGACAGGGGGAAACGTTTTTACAATGAGCAGTTCTTC